This record covers a single TCR beta chain. Its antigen remains unknown. Every patient had relapsed following autologous stem cell transplantation, and cohorts differed in brentuximab vedotin exposure. This entry comes from a study of PD-1 blockade in classical Hodgkin lymphoma. TCRdb's copy holds only in-frame clones and misses some; the assay was immunoSEQ multiplex PCR. This table has about 12,000 clones, around 92% appearing once. Study-wide findings and caveats: A significant rise in TCR diversity was seen by C4D1 for CD4+ cells but not for CD8+ cells. The diversity seen at baseline in complete responders resembled that of newly diagnosed patients. Although disease activity or prior therapy may be involved, causes of the repertoire differences remain undefined. After ASCT, patients who started nivolumab under 1 year later were excluded.

The CDR3 is 12 residues long. Germline CDR1 is SQVTM and CDR2 is ANQGSEA. The V and J ends lost 7 bases and 9 bases, in that order; junction bases with no gene match: 6. This material consisted of peripheral blood mononuclear cells (PBMCs), taken at baseline. The rearrangement joins TRBV29-1 to TRBJ1-4; 9 positions match TRBD1. The sequence came from a human donor with classical Hodgkin lymphoma. Written as DNA, the CDR3 is TGCAGCGCTGGGACAGGGTCCCAAAAACTGTTTTTT. It specifies CSAGTGSQKLFF.